The 30 T cell receptor beta chains presented below share a single source sample, sequenced in a study of T-cell memory formation after mild COVID-19. TCRdb re-analysed the 5' RACE reads in MiXCR, keeping a single row per CDR3 protein. This table has hundreds of thousands of distinct CDR3 sequences, approximately 14% appearing once. Specimen: PBMCs or a T cell subset sorted from them (not recorded which). Receptors originate from a man aged 18 to 29 who had mild COVID-19 (a few samples of this study predate the infection). Cell type and time point are not known.

This clonotype was counted at least ten times. This rearrangement joins TRBV7-3 to TRBJ2-2; 10 bases line up with TRBD2. The germline gives CDR1 SGHTA, CDR2 FQGTGA. This CDR3 has 17 residues. Trimming removed 5 bases from V and 3 bases from J; junction bases left unmatched: 9. The CDR3 sequence is CASSTSGTSVYTGELFF. The CDR3 DNA reads TGTGCCAGCAGCACCTCCGGGACTAGCGTTTACACCGGGGAGCTGTTTTTT.

This clonotype was seen more than once but under ten times. The chain combines TRBV7-3 with TRBJ1-1; 7 nucleotides match TRBD1. CDR3 size: 16 residues. CDR1 is SGHTA and CDR2 is FQGTGA in the germline V gene. With V trimmed by 2 bases and J by 0 bases, 6 bases remained unmatched. CDR3 sequence (DNA): TGTGCCAGCAGCTTAGGCCCGACAGGGATGAACACTGAAGCTTTCTTT. It yields the protein CASSLGPTGMNTEAFF. The full variable domain, with the rest looked up from reference TRBV7-3 and TRBJ1-1, is GAGVSQTPSNKVTEKGKYVELRCDPISGHTALYWYRQSLGQGPEFLIYFQGTGAADDSGLPNDRFFAVRPEGSVSTLKIQRTERGDSAVYLCASSLGPTGMNTEAFFGQGTRLTVV.

The chain recombines TRBV4-1 with TRBJ1-5; 10 bases fit TRBD1. V was clipped by 2 bases and J by 15 bases; unmatched bases: 16. There are 16 residues in the CDR3. From germline, CDR1 is MGHRA and CDR2 YSYEKL. The CDR3 DNA reads as TGCGCCAGCAGCCAAACGACCGGGACAGGGGCCGAGAAGGGGCATTTT. This encodes CASSQTTGTGAEKGHF.

This clonotype has ten or more counts. The chain recombines TRBV6-2 or TRBV6-3 with TRBJ1-6; a possible D gene is TRBD1 (5 bases). CDR1 and CDR2 from the germline V gene are MNHEY and SVGEGT. V lost 6 bases, J lost 7 bases, and 7 bases lay in between. The CDR3 covers 12 residues. In DNA form, the CDR3 reads TGTGCCAGCAGCGAGGGGAATTCACCCCTCCACTTT. Protein: CASSEGNSPLHF.

This chain connects TRBV15 to TRBJ2-7, with unresolved D. The CDR3 spans 14 residues. V shed 2 bases and J shed 2 bases, with 10 bases lying between them. Germline V gene data show CDR1 as LNHNV and CDR2 as YYDKDF (reference sequence). The CDR3 loop is CATSRLDVTYEQYF. The CDR3 nucleotides read TGTGCCACCAGCAGACTGGACGTAACCTACGAGCAGTACTTC.

This chain links TRBV12-3 or TRBV12-4 with TRBJ2-4; TRBD1 might be the D (6 bases). The CDR3 covers 15 residues. Trimming shortened V by 5 bases and J by 0 bases, and 11 bases separated the two germline ends. As DNA, the CDR3 is TGTGCCAGCAGTAGGACAGATCTAGCCAAAAACATTCAGTACTTC. Residues: CASSRTDLAKNIQYF.

This clonotype showed up just a few times. The chain has TRBV10-3 and TRBJ1-1, with D maybe TRBD1 (5 bases). The CDR3 extends over 16 amino acids. Trimming removed 1 base from V and 0 bases from J, with 12 bases in between. CDR1 ENHRY and CDR2 SYGVKD come from the germline V gene. The CDR3, as DNA: TGTGCCATCAGTGAGTTCGCGACAGAAATGAACACTGAAGCTTTCTTT. Translated: CAISEFATEMNTEAFF.

The rearrangement joins TRBV9 to TRBJ1-2; D is unresolved. CDR3 length: 15 amino acids. CDR1 is SGDLS and CDR2 is YYNGEE in the germline V gene. V was trimmed by 0 bases and J by 4 bases, leaving 13 bases between them. CDR3 in amino acids: CASSVEEGAVYGYTF. In DNA, the CDR3 is TGTGCCAGCAGCGTAGAGGAGGGAGCCGTCTATGGCTACACCTTC.

V and J are TRBV20-1 and TRBJ2-1; no clear D. The CDR3 length is 15 residues. Looked up from germline, CDR1 is DFQATT and CDR2 is SNEGSKA (reference sequence). V was clipped by 0 bases and J by 7 bases, with 16 bases between them. CDR3 amino acids: CSARDLSGALNEQFF. The CDR3 nucleotides read TGCAGTGCTAGAGATCTTTCAGGAGCCCTTAATGAGCAGTTCTTC.

This clonotype was counted many times. This chain uses TRBV7-2 with TRBJ2-7, with D perhaps TRBD1 (6 bases). V lost 1 base and J lost 3, with 10 bases in between. Per the germline V gene, CDR1 is SGHTA and CDR2 is FQGNSA. The CDR3 has 14 residues. The DNA for the CDR3 is TGTGCCAGCAGCTTAGAAAGGGGGTACTACGAGCAGTACGTC. Translation: CASSLERGYYEQYV.

This chain joins TRBV19 and TRBJ2-6; no clear D gene. This CDR3 comprises 17 residues. Trimming removed 6 bases from V and 0 bases from J, with 15 bases in between. Germline V gene data show CDR1 as LNHDA and CDR2 as SQIVND (reference sequence). CDR3 nucleotide sequence: TGTGCCAGTAGAAGCATCGGACGAGGCTCTGGGGCCAACGTCCTGACTTTC. As protein: CASRSIGRGSGANVLTF.

The chain recombines TRBV6-2 or TRBV6-3 with TRBJ1-1; D is perhaps TRBD1 (6 bases). Germline V gives CDR1 MNHEY, CDR2 SVGEGT. V lost 2 bases to trimming and J lost 4 bases, with 17 bases between them. The CDR3 totals 16 residues. CDR3 in amino acids: CASSYLRGGPITEAFF. The CDR3 nucleotides read TGTGCCAGCAGTTACCTCAGAGGGGGGCCCATCACTGAAGCTTTCTTT.

This clonotype was counted a few times. The chain is built from TRBV27 and TRBJ2-7, with a weak D call TRBD2 (5 bases). CDR3 length: 15 residues. Germline V CDR1 and CDR2: MNHEY, SMNVEV (reference sequence). V was cut by 6 bases and J by 1 base, with 16 bases left in between. The CDR3 here is CASRRRGQASYEQYF. The CDR3 coding sequence is TGTGCCAGCAGACGAAGAGGGCAAGCGTCCTACGAGCAGTACTTC.

The chain is built from TRBV7-2 and TRBJ1-1; 7 bases map to TRBD1. The V and J ends lost 4 bases and 5 bases, in that order; junction bases with no gene match: 4. CDR1 and CDR2 from the germline V gene are SGHTA and FQGNSA. The length of the CDR3 is 13 residues. The CDR3 DNA is TGTGCCAGCAGCTCAAGGGGGCAGACTGAAGCTTTCTTT. It codes for CASSSRGQTEAFF.

This clonotype was detected only a few times. The V call is TRBV7-2, the J call TRBJ2-7; 9 bases match TRBD2. This CDR3 contains 15 residues. V trimming: 1 base; J trimming: 3 bases; junction bases outside the gene matches: 4. The germline V gene has CDR1 SGHTA and CDR2 FQGNSA. The CDR3 nucleotides are TGTGCCAGCAGCTTAGTCCCAGCGGGGGGCTACGAGCAGTACTTC. It translates to CASSLVPAGGYEQYF.

The gene calls are TRBV3-1 and TRBJ1-4, with D perhaps matching TRBD1 (6 bases). The CDR3 loop spans 16 amino acids. V was trimmed by 0 bases and J by 8 bases, leaving 16 bases between them. Germline CDR1 is LGHDT and CDR2 is YNNKEL (reference sequence). The CDR3 nucleotides are TGTGCCAGCAGCCAAGATCGTTTCAGGGGAAACGAAAAACTGTTTTTT. It specifies CASSQDRFRGNEKLFF.

This clonotype showed up just a few times. The rearrangement links TRBV12-3 or TRBV12-4 to TRBJ2-5; a weak D match, TRBD2 (5 bases). V dropped 7 bases and J dropped 5 bases, with 14 bases sitting between them. The CDR3 extends over 13 amino acids. The CDR3 reads CASTPNGVETQYF. As DNA, the CDR3 is TGTGCCAGCACTCCCAACGGGGTCGAGACCCAGTACTTC.

This clonotype was counted only a few times. The gene calls are TRBV7-2 and TRBJ1-1; D is unresolved. The germline V gene has CDR1 SGHTA and CDR2 FQGNSA. This CDR3 comprises 13 residues. Trimming shortened V by 1 base and J by 5 bases, and 8 bases separated the two germline ends. The CDR3 spells CASSLVPGTEAFF. In DNA, the CDR3 is TGTGCCAGCAGCTTAGTGCCAGGAACTGAAGCTTTCTTT.

This clonotype has just a few counts. V and J are TRBV18 and TRBJ2-1; TRBD1 matches 8 bases. The V and J ends lost 0 bases and 4 bases, in that order; junction bases with no gene match: 2. This CDR3 has 15 amino acids. In germline, CDR1 is KGHSH, CDR2 LQKENI. The CDR3 nucleotides read TGTGCCAGCTCACCACCCCAGGGGGCGTACAATGAGCAGTTCTTC. This gives the protein CASSPPQGAYNEQFF.

The sample holds a few counts of this clonotype. The DNA for the CDR3 is TGTGCCAGCAGCCCGAGACAGGGGCTGGGCACTGAAGCTTTCTTT. Translated, it gives CASSPRQGLGTEAFF. The chain combines TRBV7-9 with TRBJ1-1; 8 bases match TRBD1. CDR3 length: 15 residues. The ends lost 5 bases at V and 4 bases at J; junction bases unmatched: 9. Germline V gene sequence: CDR1 SEHNR, CDR2 FQNEAQ (reference sequence). Drawing the rest from reference TRBV7-9 and TRBJ1-1, the complete variable domain is DTGVSQNPRHKITKRGQNVTFRCDPISEHNRLYWYRQTLGQGPEFLTYFQNEAQLEKSRLLSDRFSAERPKGSFSTLEIQRTEQGDSAMYLCASSPRQGLGTEAFFGQGTRLTVV.

The rearrangement joins TRBV29-1 to TRBJ2-5; weak D call: TRBD1 (5 bases). The CDR3 is made up of 15 amino acids. Germline V gene data show CDR1 as SQVTM and CDR2 as ANQGSEA. V was trimmed by 0 bases and J by 4 bases, leaving 15 bases between them. CDR3 DNA sequence: TGCAGCGTTGAAGATCGGCAGGGCTTGCGAGAGACCCAGTACTTC. This translates into CSVEDRQGLRETQYF.

This sequence joins TRBV5-1 and TRBJ2-2; TRBD2 aligns across 10 bases. The V and J ends lost 3 bases and 4 bases, in that order; junction bases with no gene match: 9. CDR1 is SGHRS, CDR2 YFSETQ, per germline. The CDR3 sequence is 17 residues long. CDR3 in DNA: TGCGCCAGCAGCTCGCCTATAGCGGGGGGCTTCACCGGGGAGCTGTTTTTT. Residues: CASSSPIAGGFTGELFF.

This sequence joins TRBV10-2 and TRBJ2-2; D is ambiguous. Deletions cut 0 bases from V and 4 bases from J, with 6 bases between. Germline V lookup: CDR1 WSHSY, CDR2 SAAADI. This CDR3 spans 14 amino acids. CDR3 loop: CASSESPLTGELFF. The CDR3 nucleotides read TGCGCCAGCAGTGAGTCACCTCTCACCGGGGAGCTGTTTTTT.

This clonotype was found many times. The rearrangement links TRBV7-2 to TRBJ1-1; TRBD1 is a possible D gene (5 bases). V lost 1 base, J lost 3 bases, and 18 bases lay in between. Germline-derived CDR1 and CDR2 are SGHTA and FQGNSA. CDR3 length: 17 amino acids. CDR3 sequence (DNA): TGTGCCAGCAGCTTAGATCTGGGGGGTCTTTTTTACACTGAAGCTTTCTTT. Translation gives CASSLDLGGLFYTEAFF.

V and J are TRBV29-1 and TRBJ2-7; maybe TRBD1 (6 bases). This CDR3 contains 13 residues. Looked up from germline, CDR1 is SQVTM and CDR2 is ANQGSEA. The germline V and J ends were trimmed by 4 bases and 4 bases, with 14 bases remaining between them. CDR3 region: CSVGRTATYEQYF. CDR3 nucleotides: TGCAGCGTTGGCCGGACAGCTACTTACGAGCAGTACTTC.

This clonotype has more than one count but fewer than ten. V usage is TRBV12-3 or TRBV12-4 and J usage is TRBJ2-1, with 7 bases that match TRBD1. CDR3 length: 14 amino acids. V trimming: 6 bases; J trimming: 2 bases; junction bases outside the gene matches: 4. CDR3 sequence: CASSWGQTYNEQFF. The CDR3 bases are TGTGCCAGCAGCTGGGGACAGACCTACAATGAGCAGTTCTTC.

This clonotype was counted many times. V usage is TRBV2 and J usage is TRBJ2-2; 10 bases are shared with TRBD2. Trimming removed 5 bases from V and 8 bases from J; junction bases left unmatched: 8. The germline V gene has CDR1 SNHLY and CDR2 FYNNEI. The CDR3 sequence is 15 residues long. In DNA form, the CDR3 reads TGTGCCAGCAGTCCCCTAGCGGGGGACCCAGGGGAGCTGTTTTTT. Translation gives CASSPLAGDPGELFF.

The CDR3 bases are TGTGCCAGCGAAACAATGGGCAATCAGCCCCAGCATTTT. It translates to CASETMGNQPQHF. This chain links TRBV28 with TRBJ1-5; D unclear. The CDR3 has 13 residues. Germline CDR1 and CDR2: MDHEN and SYDVKM. Trimming removed 8 bases at V and 2 bases at J, with 10 bases between.

The genes are TRBV4-1 and TRBJ1-6, with D perhaps matching TRBD1 (5 bases). The V gene lost 3 bases and the J gene lost 7 bases, with 13 bases spanning the gap. The CDR3 totals 15 residues. Per germline, CDR1 MGHRA and CDR2 YSYEKL. This chain's CDR3 is CASSQAVGLNSPLHF. Here the CDR3 DNA reads TGCGCCAGCAGCCAGGCAGTGGGGCTAAATTCACCCCTCCACTTT.

The V gene is TRBV15, the J gene TRBJ1-5; 10 positions agree with TRBD1. CDR3 length equals 17 residues. Trimming removed 3 bases from V and 1 base from J; junction bases left unmatched: 6. Germline CDR1 is LNHNV and CDR2 is YYDKDF (reference sequence). The CDR3 coding sequence is TGTGCCACCAGCAGGAGACAGGGGGCAGTCAGCAATCAGCCCCAGCATTTT. This sequence encodes CATSRRQGAVSNQPQHF.